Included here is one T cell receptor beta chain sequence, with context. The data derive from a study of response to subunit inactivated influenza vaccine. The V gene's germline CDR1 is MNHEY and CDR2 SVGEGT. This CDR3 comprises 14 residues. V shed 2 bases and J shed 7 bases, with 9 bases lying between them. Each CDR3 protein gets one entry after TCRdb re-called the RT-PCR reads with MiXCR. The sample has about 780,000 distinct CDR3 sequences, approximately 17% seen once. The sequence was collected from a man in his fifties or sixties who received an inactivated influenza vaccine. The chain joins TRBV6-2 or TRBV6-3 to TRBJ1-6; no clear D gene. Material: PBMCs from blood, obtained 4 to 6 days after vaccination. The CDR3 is CASSYRGENSPLHF. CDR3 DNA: TGTGCCAGCAGTTACCGTGGGGAGAATTCACCCCTCCACTTT.